Presented here are 16 T cell receptor beta chains from one specimen sequenced in a study of T cell repertoires in cytomegalovirus infection. MiXCR, run by TCRdb on the reads, gives a single entry per CDR3 protein. The data show around 630,000 distinct CDR3 sequences, 20% to 30% seen once. The sample taken for sequencing was CD8+ T cells from PBMCs. The receptors were sampled from a human donor in good health (CMV status not recorded). Some clones in this sample may be carry-over from other donors' samples.

The V gene is TRBV12-3 or TRBV12-4, the J gene TRBJ1-1; tentative D call: TRBD1 (5 bases). V lost 7 bases to trimming and J lost 8 bases, with 14 bases between them. CDR3 length: 12 residues. This chain's CDR3 is CASTLLPGEAFF. The CDR3, as DNA: TGTGCCAGCACCCTATTGCCAGGGGAAGCTTTCTTT.

This chain uses TRBV28 with TRBJ1-1; TRBD1 agrees at 7 bases. There are 19 residues in the CDR3. CDR1 MDHEN and CDR2 SYDVKM come from the germline V gene. After removal of 1 base from V and 0 bases from J, the junction contained 14 bases not matched to a gene. CDR3 nucleotide sequence: TGTGCCAGCAGTTTATACAGGGGCGTCCCCGGCGGACTGAACACTGAAGCTTTCTTT. Translation gives CASSLYRGVPGGLNTEAFF. Full variable domain (rest looked up from reference TRBV28 and TRBJ1-1): DVKVTQSSRYLVKRTGEKVFLECVQDMDHENMFWYRQDPGLGLRLIYFSYDVKMKEKGDIPEGYSVSREKKERFSLILESASTNQTSMYLCASSLYRGVPGGLNTEAFFGQGTRLTVV.

About this clonotype: A much more abundant neighbour one base away suggests this may be a read error. V and J are TRBV7-6 and TRBJ2-2, with TRBD1 matching 7 bases. Germline-derived CDR1 and CDR2 are SGHVS and FNYEAQ. The ends lost 7 bases at V and 2 bases at J; junction bases unmatched: 10. The CDR3 consists of 16 residues. CDR3 DNA sequence: TGTGCCAGCAACATTCCGGGACAGAAAAACACCGGGGAGCTGTTTTTT. Translation gives CASNIPGQKNTGELFF.

V gene TRBV28 combines with J gene TRBJ2-7; TRBD2 might be the D (6 bases). Germline lookup yields CDR1 MDHEN and CDR2 SYDVKM. The CDR3 spans 15 residues. In nucleotides, the CDR3 is TGTGCCAACAGTCAGCGGGCGGGTCCGCCCTACGAGCAGTACGTC. It encodes CANSQRAGPPYEQYV.

This clonotype was observed a few times. The chain joins TRBV12-3 or TRBV12-4 to TRBJ1-2, with TRBD1 as a possible D gene (5 bases). This CDR3 is built from 14 residues. Trimming took off 4 bases at V and 2 bases at J, with 11 bases between the two ends. CDR3 bases: TGTGCCAGCAGTTCCACCCGGGGCAACTATGGCTACACCTTC. Amino acid sequence: CASSSTRGNYGYTF.

This clonotype was picked up a small number of times. The chain employs TRBV2 and TRBJ2-2; D possibly corresponds to TRBD1 (5 bases). Germline-derived CDR1 and CDR2 are SNHLY and FYNNEI. The CDR3 totals 14 residues. Trimming removed 6 bases at V and 3 bases at J, with 11 bases between. In nucleotides, the CDR3 is TGTGCCAGCAGCGCCCAGGGCGACACCGGGGAGCTGTTTTTT. Translating gives CASSAQGDTGELFF. The variable domain in full, completed from reference TRBV2 and TRBJ2-2, reads EPEVTQTPSHQVTQMGQEVILRCVPISNHLYFYWYRQILGQKVEFLVSFYNNEISEKSEIFDDQFSVERPDGSNFTLKIRSTKLEDSAMYFCASSAQGDTGELFFGEGSRLTVL.

The J gene is TRBJ2-1, the V gene TRBV6-2 or TRBV6-3, with 8 bases matching TRBD1. The CDR3 consists of 16 residues. V was clipped by 2 bases and J by 4 bases; unmatched bases: 7. Germline CDR1 reads MNHEY; CDR2 reads SVGEGT. CDR3 coding DNA: TGTGCCAGCAGTTACGGGGCGGGGACAGGATACAATGAGCAGTTCTTC. It yields the protein CASSYGAGTGYNEQFF.

This clonotype has just a few counts. The rearrangement uses TRBV28 and TRBJ1-2; 8 nucleotides align to TRBD1. This CDR3 has 19 residues. CDR1 and CDR2 from the germline V gene are MDHEN and SYDVKM. V shed 1 base and J 0 bases; nucleotides not matched to a gene: 13. The CDR3 loop is CASSLSATWTGPSNYGYTF. CDR3 bases: TGTGCCAGCAGTTTATCAGCAACGTGGACAGGGCCCTCTAACTATGGCTACACCTTC.

The CDR3 DNA follows: TGTGCCAGCAGCTCGACAGGGGGTTGGAACACCGGGGAGCTGTTTTTT. Encoded protein: CASSSTGGWNTGELFF. The rearrangement uses TRBV13 and TRBJ2-2, with TRBD1 identical over 9 bases. The germline gives CDR1 PRHDT, CDR2 FYEKMQ (reference sequence). V was clipped by 4 bases and J by 1 base; unmatched bases: 4. The CDR3 length is 16 residues.

This clonotype was counted at least ten times. This chain uses TRBV28 with TRBJ2-1; D unresolved. Germline V gene lookup returns CDR1 MDHEN and CDR2 SYDVKM. The ends were cut back, 6 bases at V and 5 bases at J, with 11 bases in the middle. There are 13 residues in the CDR3. The CDR3 is CASSLSQNNEQFF. In DNA form, the CDR3 reads TGTGCCAGCAGCTTAAGTCAGAACAATGAGCAGTTCTTC.

This clonotype occurred a few times. The V gene is TRBV7-3, the J gene TRBJ2-1; TRBD2 aligns across 9 bases. With 4 bases clipped from V and 9 bases from J, the junction kept 10 bases outside the gene matches. Germline loops: CDR1 SGHTA, CDR2 FQGTGA. This CDR3 is built from 15 residues. The CDR3 loop reads CASSSSGGGGIEQFF. The CDR3 DNA is TGTGCCAGCAGCTCCTCGGGCGGGGGGGGGATTGAGCAGTTCTTC.

This clonotype was seen repeatedly, ten times or more. The gene calls are TRBV20-1 and TRBJ2-1, with D possibly TRBD2 on 5 matching bases. The CDR3 extends over 18 amino acids. Germline V gene sequence: CDR1 DFQATT, CDR2 SNEGSKA (reference sequence). Trimming cost V 6 bases and J 0 bases, with 24 bases left between them. The CDR3 DNA is TGCAGTGCGTCGGGTAGGGAAAGACGGGGAAGCTCCTACAATGAGCAGTTCTTC. It translates to CSASGRERRGSSYNEQFF.

This clonotype was recorded many times. The CDR3, as DNA: TGTGCCAGCCGACCGACAGGGCGGGCTGAAGCTTTCTTT. Translating it yields CASRPTGRAEAFF. V and J are TRBV27 and TRBJ1-1, with TRBD1 matching over 7 bases. The CDR3 is made up of 13 amino acids. J gave up 6 bases and V 8 bases, and 9 bases lay outside the gene matches. Looked up from germline, CDR1 is MNHEY and CDR2 is SMNVEV (reference sequence).

The chain carries TRBV20-1 and TRBJ1-2; no clear D gene. Between the trimmed V and J ends, which lost 3 bases and 4 bases, there was a span of 15 bases. Germline CDR1 DFQATT, CDR2 SNEGSKA (reference sequence). The CDR3 length is 14 residues. The CDR3 nucleotides read TGCAGTGCTAGCCCCAGGCGGGCCAGCTATGGCTACACCTTC. Its translation: CSASPRRASYGYTF.

This chain links TRBV29-1 with TRBJ1-2, with D unresolved. CDR1 SQVTM and CDR2 ANQGSEA come from the germline V gene. Trimming shortened V by 5 bases and J by 4 bases, and 14 bases separated the two germline ends. There are 13 residues in the CDR3. CDR3: CSVRYEVPYGYTF. In DNA, the CDR3 is TGCAGCGTTCGCTATGAGGTCCCCTATGGCTACACCTTC.

This chain connects TRBV2 to TRBJ1-2; tentative D call: TRBD1 (5 bases). This CDR3 contains 16 residues. Germline-derived CDR1 and CDR2 are SNHLY and FYNNEI. The CDR3, as DNA: TGTGCGGCCATCCCATCCGGGGGACCGACTAACTATGGCTACACCTTC. Its protein is CAAIPSGGPTNYGYTF.